One and the same sample provided the 11 T cell receptor beta chains below, sequenced in a study of blood T cell repertoires in COVID-19. Profiled with immunoSEQ multiplex PCR; TCRdb holds only in-frame clones, not every one. The sample records fewer than 250,000 clones, about 88% being singletons. Material: peripheral blood. Receptor source: a man aged 35 to 55 with acute or convalescent COVID-19.

V usage is TRBV5-1 and J usage is TRBJ2-7; 7 bases map to TRBD1. V lost 3 bases to trimming and J lost 4 bases; unmatched junction nucleotides: 7. The CDR3 is 14 residues long. Germline V lookup: CDR1 SGHRS, CDR2 YFSETQ. CDR3 DNA sequence: TGCGCCAGCAGCTCACTCCCAGGGGGTTACGAGCAGTACTTC. It codes for CASSSLPGGYEQYF.

The V and J genes are TRBV7-9 and TRBJ2-7, with 7 positions matching TRBD1. The germline gives CDR1 SEHNR, CDR2 FQNEAQ (reference sequence). The CDR3 consists of 13 residues. With 9 bases clipped from V and 3 bases from J, the junction kept 8 bases outside the gene matches. The CDR3 sequence: CASSRDRDYEQYF. The CDR3 region has the DNA TGTGCCAGTAGTCGAGACAGGGACTACGAGCAGTACTTC.

V usage is TRBV27 and J usage is TRBJ1-1, with 7 nucleotides matching TRBD1. Germline-derived CDR1 and CDR2 are MNHEY and SMNVEV (reference sequence). CDR3 length: 14 amino acids. Trimming at V came to 3 bases and at J to 5 bases, leaving 6 bases not matched to a gene. Here the CDR3 reads CASSFGAGGTEAFF. The CDR3, as DNA: TGTGCCAGCAGTTTCGGGGCAGGGGGAACTGAAGCTTTCTTT.

This chain connects TRBV5-4 to TRBJ1-5; a possible D gene is TRBD1 (6 bases). The V gene's germline CDR1 is SGHNT and CDR2 YYREEE (reference sequence). V was pared by 7 bases and J by 4 bases, with 12 bases between. The length of the CDR3 is 13 residues. DNA for the CDR3: TGTGCCAGCTTTCTTAGGGGGAATCAGCCCCAGCATTTT. Translating gives CASFLRGNQPQHF.

J is TRBJ2-1 and V is TRBV7-2; no clear D gene. The length of the CDR3 is 14 residues. Trimming removed 1 base from V and 1 base from J, with 5 bases in between. Germline V CDR1 and CDR2: SGHTA, FQGNSA. CDR3 sequence reads: CASSLDASYNEQFF. In DNA, the CDR3 is TGTGCCAGCAGCTTAGATGCGTCCTACAATGAGCAGTTCTTC.

The rearrangement joins TRBV10-3 to TRBJ1-3; 7 nucleotides align to TRBD1. Looked up from germline, CDR1 is ENHRY and CDR2 is SYGVKD. The trim removed 3 bases at V and 4 bases at J, leaving 9 bases unmatched. The CDR3 totals 16 residues. Here the CDR3 reads CAISEQFGTDGNTIYF. CDR3 bases: TGTGCCATCAGTGAACAGTTTGGGACAGACGGAAACACCATATATTTT.

This clone has a handful of counts. The rearrangement links TRBV28 to TRBJ1-3, with D possibly being TRBD1 (5 bases). The length of the CDR3 is 15 residues. V dropped 11 bases and J dropped 0 bases, with 17 bases sitting between them. Germline V gives CDR1 MDHEN, CDR2 SYDVKM. Here the CDR3 reads CASRVGGDSGNTIYF. The DNA for the CDR3 is TGTGCCTCCCGGGTGGGGGGGGACTCTGGAAACACCATATATTTT.

V is TRBV21-1 and J is TRBJ2-5; TRBD1, the table's D call, was not compared with the DNA. TRBV21-1 is labeled a pseudogene. The CDR3 length is 13 residues. The CDR3, as DNA: TGTGCCAGCCCCTCAGGGTTCCAAGAGACCCAGTACTTC. It yields the protein CASPSGFQETQYF.

The chain combines TRBV4-1 with TRBJ2-1; D is possibly TRBD2 (6 bases). This CDR3 is 15 amino acids long. The V gene lost 4 bases and the J gene lost 1 base, with 11 bases spanning the gap. CDR1 and CDR2 from the germline V gene are MGHRA and YSYEKL. The DNA for the CDR3 is TGCGCCAGCAGCCCCCCGCTAGCGTCCTACAATGAGCAGTTCTTC. Translation: CASSPPLASYNEQFF.

The gene calls are TRBV27 and TRBJ1-3, with 8 positions matching TRBD1. The J segment lost 3 bases and the V segment lost 0 bases, leaving 1 base of the junction unmatched. The CDR3 totals 15 residues. Germline-derived CDR1 and CDR2 are MNHEY and SMNVEV (reference sequence). CDR3: CASSLSGQGGNTIYF. The CDR3 region has the DNA TGTGCCAGCAGTTTATCAGGACAGGGTGGAAACACCATATATTTT.

V gene TRBV18 combines with J gene TRBJ2-1; the match to TRBD2 covers 10 bases. The CDR3 sequence is 15 residues long. In germline, CDR1 is KGHSH, CDR2 LQKENI. With V trimmed by 3 bases and J by 9 bases, 8 bases remained unmatched. In DNA form, the CDR3 reads TGTGCCAGCTCACCGCCTAGCGGGAGTACGGGTGAGCAGTTCTTC. This translates into CASSPPSGSTGEQFF.